Below, one T cell receptor (beta chain) is given with its context. Its matching antigen is unknown. CDR3 length: 15 residues. V lost 4 bases, J lost 6 bases, and 6 bases stayed unmatched. Germline V lookup: CDR1 KGHDR, CDR2 SFDVKD. Sequencing used immunoSEQ multiplex PCR; TCRdb keeps in-frame clones, though not all of them. In the table there are over 75,000 clones, roughly 85% of which are singletons. The data belong to a study of T cell responses to AZD1222 COVID-19 vaccine. Study-level results: Elevations in Spike-specific TCR breadth and depth followed administration of two AZD1222 doses.

The sample in question was peripheral blood, obtained 28 days after the second AZD1222 dose. V is TRBV24-1 and J is TRBJ2-1, with 9 bases that match TRBD1. This clonotype originated in an adult who received the AZD1222 COVID-19 vaccine. CDR3 protein: CATSDPHRGRNEQFF. In DNA form, the CDR3 reads TGTGCCACCAGTGACCCGCACAGGGGGCGCAATGAGCAGTTCTTC.